The 3 T cell receptor beta chains in this list originate from one sample, sequenced in a study of spatial heterogeneity in lung cancer. TCRdb used MiXCR to reprocess the 5' RACE reads, holding one entry per CDR3 protein. The sample holds approximately 92,000 distinct CDR3 sequences; about 12% are singletons and the top ten take about 41%. Time point specified: sample taken at primary tumor resection. The authors sequenced whole RNA from tumor, nontumor lung or frozen PBMC without sorting. The input for sequencing was PBMCs, taken at surgery. These receptor sequences come from a male donor with early-stage non-small cell lung cancer.

This clonotype appeared once. The V gene is TRBV11-2, the J gene TRBJ1-4; D is ambiguous. The ends were cut back, 2 bases at V and 5 bases at J, with 6 bases in the middle. The CDR3 loop spans 13 amino acids. CDR1 and CDR2 (germline): SGHAT, FQNNGV. Written as DNA, the CDR3 is TGTGCCAGCAGCTTACGACCGAATGAAAAACTGTTTTTT. It translates to CASSLRPNEKLFF.

The CDR3 loop is CASSFVERWFF. The CDR3 DNA reads TGTGCCAGCAGCTTCGTGGAGAGGTGGTTCTTC. The rearrangement links TRBV5-5 to TRBJ2-1; D unresolved. Germline CDR1 and CDR2: SGHKS and YYEKEE (reference sequence). V was shortened by 2 bases and J by 15 bases, with 12 bases between the two germline ends. The CDR3 extends over 11 amino acids. The full variable domain, with the rest looked up from reference TRBV5-5 and TRBJ2-1, is DAGVTQSPTHLIKTRGQQVTLRCSPISGHKSVSWYQQVLGQGPQFIFQYYEKEERGRGNFPDRFSARQFPNYSSELNVNALLLGDSALYLCASSFVERWFFGPGTRLTVL.

This clonotype was seen a few times. The chain combines TRBV3-1 with TRBJ2-5; D gene ambiguous. The V and J ends lost 1 base and 3 bases respectively, with 6 bases between them. There are 13 residues in the CDR3. Germline V gives CDR1 LGHDT, CDR2 YNNKEL (reference sequence). The CDR3 reads CASSQVGEETQYF. The CDR3 DNA follows: TGTGCCAGCAGCCAAGTAGGAGAAGAGACCCAGTACTTC.